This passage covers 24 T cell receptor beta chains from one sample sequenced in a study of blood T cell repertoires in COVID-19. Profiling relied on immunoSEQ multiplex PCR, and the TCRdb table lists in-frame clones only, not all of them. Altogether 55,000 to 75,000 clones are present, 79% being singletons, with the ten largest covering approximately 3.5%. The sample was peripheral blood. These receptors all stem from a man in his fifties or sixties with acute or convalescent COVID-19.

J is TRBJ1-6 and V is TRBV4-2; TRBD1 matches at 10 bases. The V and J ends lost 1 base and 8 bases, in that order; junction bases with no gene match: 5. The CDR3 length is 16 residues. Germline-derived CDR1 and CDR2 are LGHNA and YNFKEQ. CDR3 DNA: TGTGCCAGCAGCCAAGTGGGGGGACAGGGGTATTCACCCCTCCACTTT. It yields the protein CASSQVGGQGYSPLHF.

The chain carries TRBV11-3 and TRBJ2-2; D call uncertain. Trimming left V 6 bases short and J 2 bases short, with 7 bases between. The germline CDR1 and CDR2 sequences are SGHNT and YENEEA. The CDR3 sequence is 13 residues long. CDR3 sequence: CASRPGNTGELFF. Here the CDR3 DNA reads TGTGCCAGCAGGCCGGGTAACACCGGGGAGCTGTTTTTT.

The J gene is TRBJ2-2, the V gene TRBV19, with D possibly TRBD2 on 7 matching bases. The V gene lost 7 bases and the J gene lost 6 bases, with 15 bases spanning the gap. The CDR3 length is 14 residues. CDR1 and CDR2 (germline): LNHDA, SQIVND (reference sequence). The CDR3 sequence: CASMGGLDAGELFF. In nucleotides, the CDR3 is TGTGCCAGTATGGGGGGGCTCGACGCCGGGGAGCTGTTTTTT.

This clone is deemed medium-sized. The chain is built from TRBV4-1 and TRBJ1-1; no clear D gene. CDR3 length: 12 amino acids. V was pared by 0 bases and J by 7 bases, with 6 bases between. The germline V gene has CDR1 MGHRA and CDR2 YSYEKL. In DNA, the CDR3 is TGCGCCAGCAGCCAAGATCAGATTGAAGCTTTCTTT. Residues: CASSQDQIEAFF.

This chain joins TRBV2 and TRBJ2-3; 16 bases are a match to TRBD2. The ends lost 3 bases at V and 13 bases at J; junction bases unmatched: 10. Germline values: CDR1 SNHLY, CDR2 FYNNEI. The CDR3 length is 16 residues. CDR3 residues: CASSDQIGTSGRAKYF. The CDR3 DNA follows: TGTGCCAGCAGTGACCAGATCGGGACTAGCGGGAGGGCCAAGTATTTT.

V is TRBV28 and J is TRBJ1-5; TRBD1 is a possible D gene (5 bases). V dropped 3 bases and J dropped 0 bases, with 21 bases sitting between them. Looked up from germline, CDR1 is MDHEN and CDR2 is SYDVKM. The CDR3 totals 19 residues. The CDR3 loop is CASSLIPWVSGISNQPQHF. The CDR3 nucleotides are TGTGCCAGCAGTTTGATACCTTGGGTCTCAGGGATTAGCAATCAGCCCCAGCATTTT.

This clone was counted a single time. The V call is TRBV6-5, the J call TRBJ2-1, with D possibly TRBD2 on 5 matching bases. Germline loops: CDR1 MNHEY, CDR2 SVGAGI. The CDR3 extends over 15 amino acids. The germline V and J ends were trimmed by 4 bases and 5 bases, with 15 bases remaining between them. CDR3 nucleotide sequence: TGTGCCAGCAGTTTCGGGGTAGCTAGCCACAATGAGCAGTTCTTC. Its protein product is CASSFGVASHNEQFF.

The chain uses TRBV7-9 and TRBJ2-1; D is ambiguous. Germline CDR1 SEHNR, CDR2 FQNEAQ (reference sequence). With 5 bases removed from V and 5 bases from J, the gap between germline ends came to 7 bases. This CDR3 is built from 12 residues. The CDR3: CASSLGDNEQFF. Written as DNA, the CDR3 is TGTGCCAGCAGCCTCGGAGACAATGAGCAGTTCTTC.

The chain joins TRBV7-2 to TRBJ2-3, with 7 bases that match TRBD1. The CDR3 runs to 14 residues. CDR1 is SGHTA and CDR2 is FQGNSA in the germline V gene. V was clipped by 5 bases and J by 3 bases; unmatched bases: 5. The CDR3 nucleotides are TGTGCCAGCAGCCGCGAACAGGGGACAGATACGCAGTATTTT. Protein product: CASSREQGTDTQYF.

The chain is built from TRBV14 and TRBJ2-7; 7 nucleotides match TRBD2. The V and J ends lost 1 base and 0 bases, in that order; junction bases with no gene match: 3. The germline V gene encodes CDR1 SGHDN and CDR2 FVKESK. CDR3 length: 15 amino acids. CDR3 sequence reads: CASSQGGGSSYEQYF. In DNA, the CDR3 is TGTGCCAGCAGCCAAGGAGGCGGGAGCTCCTACGAGCAGTACTTC.

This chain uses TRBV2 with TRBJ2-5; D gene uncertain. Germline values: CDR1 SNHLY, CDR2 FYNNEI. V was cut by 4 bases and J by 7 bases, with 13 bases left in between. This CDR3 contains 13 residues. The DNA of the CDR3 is TGTGCCAGCAGTGGAACTCCTAGTGGGACCCAGTACTTC. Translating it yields CASSGTPSGTQYF.

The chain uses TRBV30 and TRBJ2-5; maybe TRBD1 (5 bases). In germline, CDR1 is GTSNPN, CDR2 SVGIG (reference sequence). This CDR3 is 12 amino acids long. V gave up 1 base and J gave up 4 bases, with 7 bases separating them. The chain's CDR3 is CAWSGGGETQYF. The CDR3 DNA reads TGTGCCTGGAGTGGGGGCGGAGAGACCCAGTACTTC. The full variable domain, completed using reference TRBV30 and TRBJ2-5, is SQTIHQWPATLVQPVGSPLSLECTVEGTSNPNLYWYRQAAGRGLQLLFYSVGIGQISSEVPQNLSASRPQDRQFILSSKKLLLSDSGFYLCAWSGGGETQYFGPGTRLLVL.

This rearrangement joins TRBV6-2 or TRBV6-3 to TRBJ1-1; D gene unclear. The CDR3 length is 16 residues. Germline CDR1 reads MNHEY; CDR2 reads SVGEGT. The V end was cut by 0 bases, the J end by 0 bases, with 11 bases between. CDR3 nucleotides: TGTGCCAGCAGTTACTCTTCTTTCTCTTTGAACACTGAAGCTTTCTTT. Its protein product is CASSYSSFSLNTEAFF.

The CDR3 nucleotides read TGTGCCAGCATCACAGGGGCTTTTCCCTACGAGCAGTACTTC. Its translation: CASITGAFPYEQYF. The gene calls are TRBV28 and TRBJ2-7, with TRBD1 matching over 7 bases. Germline trimming cut 7 bases from V and 2 bases from J; bases unmatched to any gene: 8. Germline lookup yields CDR1 MDHEN and CDR2 SYDVKM. This CDR3 is built from 14 residues.

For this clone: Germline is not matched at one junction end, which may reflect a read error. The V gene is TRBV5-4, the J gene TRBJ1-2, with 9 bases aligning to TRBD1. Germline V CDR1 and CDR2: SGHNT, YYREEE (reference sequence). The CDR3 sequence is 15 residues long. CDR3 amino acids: CASSSAPTGGRPPSF. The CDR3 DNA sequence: TGTGCCAGCAGCTCGGCCCCGACAGGGGGGCGTCCTCCTAGCTTC.

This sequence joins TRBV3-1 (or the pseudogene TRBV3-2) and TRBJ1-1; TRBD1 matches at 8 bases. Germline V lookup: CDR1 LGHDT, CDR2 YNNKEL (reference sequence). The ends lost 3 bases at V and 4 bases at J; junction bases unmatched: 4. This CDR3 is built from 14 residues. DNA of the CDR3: TGTGCCAGCAGCCAGACAGGGGCCGTCACTGAAGCTTTCTTT. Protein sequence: CASSQTGAVTEAFF.

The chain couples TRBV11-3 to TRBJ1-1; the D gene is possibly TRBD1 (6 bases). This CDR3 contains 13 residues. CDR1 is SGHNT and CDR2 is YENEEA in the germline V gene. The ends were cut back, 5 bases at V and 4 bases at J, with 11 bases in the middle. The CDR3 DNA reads TGTGCCAGCAGCCTCGGACAGCTCACTGAAGCTTTCTTT. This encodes CASSLGQLTEAFF. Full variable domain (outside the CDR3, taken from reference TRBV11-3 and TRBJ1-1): EAGVVQSPRYKIIEKKQPVAFWCNPISGHNTLYWYLQNLGQGPELLIRYENEEAVDDSQLPKDRFSAERLKGVDSTLKIQPAELGDSAVYLCASSLGQLTEAFFGQGTRLTVV.

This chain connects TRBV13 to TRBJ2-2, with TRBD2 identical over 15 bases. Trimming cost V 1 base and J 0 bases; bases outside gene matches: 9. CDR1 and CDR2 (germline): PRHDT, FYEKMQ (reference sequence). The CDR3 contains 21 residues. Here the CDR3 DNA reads TGTGCCAGCAGCTTAGCGCTCAGGGGACTAGCGGGGGGATCGAACACCGGGGAGCTGTTTTTT. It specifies CASSLALRGLAGGSNTGELFF.

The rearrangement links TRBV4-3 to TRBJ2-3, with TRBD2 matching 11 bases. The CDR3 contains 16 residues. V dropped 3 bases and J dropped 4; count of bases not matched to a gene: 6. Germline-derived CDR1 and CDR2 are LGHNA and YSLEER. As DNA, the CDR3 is TGCGCCAGCAGCCAGGGTAGCGGGAGGGCCGCAGATACGCAGTATTTT. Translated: CASSQGSGRAADTQYF.

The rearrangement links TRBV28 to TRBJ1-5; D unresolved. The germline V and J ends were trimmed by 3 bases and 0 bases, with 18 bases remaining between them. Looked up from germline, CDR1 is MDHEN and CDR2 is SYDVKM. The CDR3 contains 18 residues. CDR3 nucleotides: TGTGCCAGCAGTTTTAGGCGGGGATCTTACTATAGCAATCAGCCCCAGCATTTT. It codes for CASSFRRGSYYSNQPQHF.

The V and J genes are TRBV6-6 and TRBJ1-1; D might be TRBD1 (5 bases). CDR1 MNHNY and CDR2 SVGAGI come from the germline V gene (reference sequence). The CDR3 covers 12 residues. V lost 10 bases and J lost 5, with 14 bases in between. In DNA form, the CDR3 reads TGTGCCACTCACCTGGGGGGGACTGAAGCTTTCTTT. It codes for CATHLGGTEAFF.

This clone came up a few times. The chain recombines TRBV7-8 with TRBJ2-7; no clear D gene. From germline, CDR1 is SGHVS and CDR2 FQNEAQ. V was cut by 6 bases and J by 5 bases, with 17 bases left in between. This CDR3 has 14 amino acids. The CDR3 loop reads CASSPFKRSHEQYF. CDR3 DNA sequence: TGTGCCAGCAGTCCCTTTAAGCGTAGTCACGAGCAGTACTTC.

The CDR3 DNA reads as TGTGCCAGCACCGGACAGGGGGTCTCACCCCTCCACTTT. It yields the protein CASTGQGVSPLHF. The V gene is TRBV7-8, the J gene TRBJ1-6, with 10 bases identical to TRBD1. The CDR3 covers 13 residues. Germline lookup yields CDR1 SGHVS and CDR2 FQNEAQ. The V and J ends lost 7 bases and 10 bases, in that order; junction bases with no gene match: 4.

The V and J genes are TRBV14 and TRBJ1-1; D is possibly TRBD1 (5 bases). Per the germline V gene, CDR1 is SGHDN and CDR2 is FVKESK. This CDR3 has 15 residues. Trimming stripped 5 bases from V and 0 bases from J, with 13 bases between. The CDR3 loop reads CASSSHRLMNTEAFF. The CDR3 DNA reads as TGTGCCAGCAGCTCTCACAGGTTGATGAACACTGAAGCTTTCTTT.